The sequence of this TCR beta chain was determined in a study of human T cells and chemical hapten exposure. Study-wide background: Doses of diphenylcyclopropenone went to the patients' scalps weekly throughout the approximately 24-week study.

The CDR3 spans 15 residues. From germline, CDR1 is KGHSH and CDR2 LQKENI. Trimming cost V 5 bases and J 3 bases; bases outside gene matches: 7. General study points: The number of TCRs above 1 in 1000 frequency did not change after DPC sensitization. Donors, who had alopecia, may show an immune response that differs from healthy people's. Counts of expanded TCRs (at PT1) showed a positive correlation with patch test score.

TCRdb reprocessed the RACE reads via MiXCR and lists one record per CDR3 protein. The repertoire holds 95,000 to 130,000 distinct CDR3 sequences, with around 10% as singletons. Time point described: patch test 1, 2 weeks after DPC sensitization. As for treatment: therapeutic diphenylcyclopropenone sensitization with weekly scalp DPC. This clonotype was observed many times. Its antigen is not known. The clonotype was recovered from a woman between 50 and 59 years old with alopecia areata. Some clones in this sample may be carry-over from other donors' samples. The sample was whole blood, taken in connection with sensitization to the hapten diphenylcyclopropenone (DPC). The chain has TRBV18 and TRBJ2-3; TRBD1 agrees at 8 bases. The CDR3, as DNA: TGTGCCAGCTCATCGAACAGGGGGGTGACAGATACGCAGTATTTT. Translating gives CASSSNRGVTDTQYF.